These 9 T cell receptor beta chains came from one sample sequenced in a study of T cell responses to AZD1222 COVID-19 vaccine. Repertoires were generated with immunoSEQ multiplex PCR, while TCRdb's copy carries only in-frame clones and drops some. Among over 100,000 clones listed, 87% were seen once. Sample: peripheral blood, taken on day 0 of AZD1222 vaccination. All receptors come from an adult in good health.

The gene calls are TRBV4-2 and TRBJ1-1; 8 nucleotides align to TRBD1. CDR1 is LGHNA, CDR2 YNFKEQ, per germline. V lost 3 bases and J lost 0; bases outside the gene matches: 0. CDR3 length: 14 residues. CDR3 amino acids: CASSQGQVNTEAFF. The DNA of the CDR3 is TGTGCCAGCAGCCAGGGACAGGTGAACACTGAAGCTTTCTTT.

V and J are TRBV28 and TRBJ1-2; 7 positions agree with TRBD1. Germline V gene sequence: CDR1 MDHEN, CDR2 SYDVKM. The CDR3 has 16 residues. V dropped 7 bases and J dropped 0; count of bases not matched to a gene: 11. CDR3 region: CASMTNRGRANYGYTF. The CDR3 DNA reads TGTGCCAGCATGACGAACAGGGGACGAGCTAACTATGGCTACACCTTC.

The chain joins TRBV27 to TRBJ2-5; the match to TRBD1 covers 10 bases. The V gene's germline CDR1 is MNHEY and CDR2 SMNVEV (reference sequence). There are 16 residues in the CDR3. V shed 1 base and J 5 bases; nucleotides not matched to a gene: 7. In DNA, the CDR3 is TGTGCCAGCAGTTTATTGGGGACAGGGGCACAGGAGACCCAGTACTTC. It codes for CASSLLGTGAQETQYF.

The chain uses TRBV7-3 and TRBJ2-7; 9 bases align to TRBD2. Germline loops: CDR1 SGHTA, CDR2 FQGTGA. V lost 1 base, J lost 6 bases, and 4 bases stayed unmatched. The CDR3 loop spans 14 amino acids. For the CDR3, the DNA is TGTGCCAGCAGCTTAAGAGCGGGAGGAAGCGAGCAGTACTTC. Its protein product is CASSLRAGGSEQYF.

The chain employs TRBV7-8 and TRBJ1-3; no definite D call. This CDR3 region has 13 residues. The ends were cut back, 5 bases at V and 3 bases at J, with 8 bases in the middle. CDR1 is SGHVS, CDR2 FQNEAQ, per germline. The CDR3 sequence is CASSPWGGNTIYF. The CDR3 DNA reads TGTGCCAGCAGCCCCTGGGGTGGAAACACCATATATTTT.

V usage is TRBV30 and J usage is TRBJ1-1; D not certain. V lost 1 base and J lost 1, with 10 bases in between. The CDR3 consists of 14 residues. Germline V gives CDR1 GTSNPN, CDR2 SVGIG (reference sequence). The CDR3 spells CAWSGWVPNTEAFF. As DNA, the CDR3 is TGTGCCTGGAGTGGCTGGGTCCCGAACACTGAAGCTTTCTTT. Drawing the rest from reference TRBV30 and TRBJ1-1, the complete variable domain is SQTIHQWPATLVQPVGSPLSLECTVEGTSNPNLYWYRQAAGRGLQLLFYSVGIGQISSEVPQNLSASRPQDRQFILSSKKLLLSDSGFYLCAWSGWVPNTEAFFGQGTRLTVV.

CDR3 in amino acids: CASSIPGEKLFF. CDR3 DNA: TGTGCCAGTAGTATTCCGGGGGAAAAACTGTTTTTT. The J gene is TRBJ1-4, the V gene TRBV19; no clear D. Between the trimmed V and J ends, which lost 3 bases and 8 bases, there was a span of 7 bases. Germline CDR1 LNHDA, CDR2 SQIVND (reference sequence). The CDR3 extends over 12 amino acids.

The rearrangement links TRBV5-6 to TRBJ2-1; 7 positions match TRBD2. Trimming cost V 2 bases and J 4 bases; bases outside gene matches: 6. CDR3 length: 15 residues. Germline V gives CDR1 SGHDT, CDR2 YYEEEE. The CDR3 spells CASSFISGYYNEQFF. DNA of the CDR3: TGTGCCAGCAGCTTCATTAGCGGGTATTACAATGAGCAGTTCTTC. Combining the CDR3 with reference TRBV5-6 and TRBJ2-1 gives the whole variable domain DAGVTQSPTHLIKTRGQQVTLRCSPKSGHDTVSWYQQALGQGPQFIFQYYEEEERQRGNFPDRFSGHQFPNYSSELNVNALLLGDSALYLCASSFISGYYNEQFFGPGTRLTVL.

The chain has TRBV7-2 and TRBJ2-7, with 10 bases aligning to TRBD2. Germline-derived CDR1 and CDR2 are SGHTA and FQGNSA. Trimming cost V 0 bases and J 6 bases; bases outside gene matches: 5. The CDR3 loop spans 15 amino acids. The CDR3 spells CASSLASGRAAEQYF. The CDR3 DNA follows: TGTGCCAGCAGCTTAGCAAGCGGGAGGGCCGCCGAGCAGTACTTC.